A selection of T cell receptor beta chains follows, all from one sample in a study of T cell responses to AZD1222 COVID-19 vaccine. Repertoires were generated with immunoSEQ multiplex PCR, while TCRdb's copy carries only in-frame clones and drops some. The table shows 65,000 to 95,000 clones, with approximately 80% occurring only once. The sequencing used peripheral blood, collected on day 0 of AZD1222 vaccination. The receptors derive from an adult in good health. CDR3s include the opening cysteine and the closing phenylalanine or tryptophan. A D gene is named only where the DNA matches it firmly. The size of a clone is reported for some rows only, either as once, few or many, or as a class for expanded clones.

J	V	D	size	DNA	CDR3
TRBJ2-1	TRBV28	.	.	TGTGCCAGCCAATCTCTCAGCGGCAATGAGCAGTTCTTC	CASQSLSGNEQFF
TRBJ1-6	TRBV3-1/TRBV3-2	TRBD1	.	TGTGCCAGCAGCCCAGGACAGGGGGATTCACCCCTCCACTTT	CASSPGQGDSPLHF
TRBJ2-2	TRBV6-5	.	.	TGTGCCAGCAGTTACTCTATGGGGGAGCTGTTTTTT	CASSYSMGELFF
TRBJ1-2	TRBV29-1	.	.	TGCAGCGCGATCTGGGGTGAGGGCTACACCTTC	CSAIWGEGYTF
TRBJ2-7	TRBV5-1	.	.	TGCGCCAGCAGCAAGGCGCTGATGTACGAGCAGTACTTC	CASSKALMYEQYF
TRBJ2-2	TRBV6-5	TRBD1	.	TGTGCCACATGGGGGACAGGGGTCCGCACCGGGGAGCTGTTTTTT	CATWGTGVRTGELFF
TRBJ2-1	TRBV25-1	.	.	TGTGCCAGCAGTGAACCCATCGGACTCGCGCGGAATGAGCAGTTCTTC	CASSEPIGLARNEQFF
TRBJ2-3	TRBV30	.	.	TGTGCCTGGAGTCTAGGGTCAGATACGCAGTATTTT	CAWSLGSDTQYF
TRBJ2-5	TRBV5-1	.	.	TGCGCCAGCAGCTTTAAGGGAACGGAGACCCAGTACTTC	CASSFKGTETQYF
TRBJ2-3	TRBV11-3	.	.	TGTGCCAGCAGCTCAGGAACGGGGTTCCGCACAGATACGCAGTATTTT	CASSSGTGFRTDTQYF
TRBJ2-1	TRBV5-1	.	.	TGCGCCAGCAGCACCGGAGCCGGCGGGGTTTTAAATGAGCAGTTCTTC	CASSTGAGGVLNEQFF
TRBJ1-2	TRBV19	.	once	TGTGCCAGTAGTCTCGGACAGTCCTACCTCTTGAGGGGCTACACCTTC	CASSLGQSYLLRGYTF
TRBJ2-1	TRBV5-6	TRBD2	.	TGTGCCAGCAGCTCGGAACCGGGACTAGCGGGATACAATGAGCAGTTCTTC	CASSSEPGLAGYNEQFF
TRBJ1-1	TRBV7-8	.	.	TGTGCCAGCAGCTTAGTAGGAGGCACCGCTGAAGCTTTCTTT	CASSLVGGTAEAFF
TRBJ2-4	TRBV25-1	.	few	TGTGCCAGCAGGAGAGGGAGCATTCAGTACTTC	CASRRGSIQYF
TRBJ2-5	TRBV7-9	TRBD2	once	TGTGCCAGCAGCTTTCGACTAGCGGGAGGGCCGCCAGGGGAGACCCAGTACTTC	CASSFRLAGGPPGETQYF
TRBJ1-2	TRBV5-1	.	.	TGCGCCAGCAGCTTGTGGCAGGGCTCTAACTATGGCTACACCTTC	CASSLWQGSNYGYTF
TRBJ1-2	TRBV10-1	.	.	TGCGCCAGCAGTGATGATGGGGATAGGGGCTACACCTTC	CASSDDGDRGYTF
TRBJ1-3	TRBV10-1	.	once	TGCGCCAGCAGTGACCGGCCCTCTGGAAACACCATATATTTT	CASSDRPSGNTIYF